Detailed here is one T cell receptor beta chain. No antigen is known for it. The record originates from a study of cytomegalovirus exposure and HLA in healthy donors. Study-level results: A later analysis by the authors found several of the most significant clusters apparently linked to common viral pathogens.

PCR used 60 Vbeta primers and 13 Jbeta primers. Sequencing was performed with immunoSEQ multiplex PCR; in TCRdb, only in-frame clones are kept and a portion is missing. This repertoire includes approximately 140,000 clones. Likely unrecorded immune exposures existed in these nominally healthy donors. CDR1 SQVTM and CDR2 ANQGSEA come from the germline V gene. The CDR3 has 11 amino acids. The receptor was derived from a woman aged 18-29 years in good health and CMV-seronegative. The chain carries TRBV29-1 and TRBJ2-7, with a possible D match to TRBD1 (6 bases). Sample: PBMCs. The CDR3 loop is CTVLRGTEQYF. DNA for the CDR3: TGCACCGTCCTGAGGGGGACCGAGCAGTACTTC.